Listed here are 12 T cell receptor beta chains from one sample, sequenced in a study of blood T cells in healthy people across ages. For the second PCR, which ran for 7 to 11 cycles, a sample-barcoded 5' primer and a J-beta primer mix were used. MiXCR, run by TCRdb on the 5' RACE reads, gives a single entry per CDR3 protein. The sample has 590,000 or so distinct CDR3 sequences, under 30% seen once. Sequencing input: blood. The receptors originated from a woman of 80 years or more in good health.

This clonotype was seen ten or more times. The rearrangement links TRBV21-1 to TRBJ2-5; TRBD1, the table's D call, was not compared with the DNA. TRBV21-1 constitutes a pseudogene. The CDR3 is 13 amino acids. The CDR3 nucleotides read TGTGCCAGCAGCAAAGGCGGGGGTCAGACCCAGTACTTC. It is translated as CASSKGGGQTQYF.

In its sample, this clonotype was seen many times. This sequence joins TRBV10-3 and TRBJ2-7; 9 nucleotides line up with TRBD1. Trimming took 2 bases from V and 6 from J; bases not matched to a gene: 5. The CDR3 is 14 amino acids. The germline V gene encodes CDR1 ENHRY and CDR2 SYGVKD. In DNA, the CDR3 is TGTGCCATCAGTGAGAGGACAGGGGAAGGCGAGCAGTACTTC. It encodes CAISERTGEGEQYF.

This clonotype has ten or more counts. The chain uses TRBV7-8 and TRBJ2-1, with 7 nucleotides matching TRBD1. The V and J ends lost 4 bases and 0 bases, in that order; junction bases with no gene match: 3. Germline V gene data show CDR1 as SGHVS and CDR2 as FQNEAQ. The CDR3 covers 15 residues. CDR3 nucleotides: TGTGCCAGCAGCTCGCGACAGGGCTCCTACAATGAGCAGTTCTTC. Translation: CASSSRQGSYNEQFF.

A few counts support this clonotype. As the CDR3 is not closed by the conserved phenylalanine or tryptophan, this likely results from a read error. No DNA is shown, since the ends of the CDR3 on it are uncertain; the CDR3 is the one TCRdb lists. Here the CDR3 reads CAWSVGGGGYTFGS. V usage is TRBV30 and J usage is TRBJ2-1; the D segment call TRBD1 is taken from the table without a DNA check. Per germline, CDR1 GTSNPN and CDR2 SVGIG (reference sequence). Both ends counted, the CDR3 spans 14 residues.

This clonotype showed up just a few times. The chain's CDR3 is CASSRGGTGLSPLHF. The CDR3 DNA follows: TGTGCCAGCAGTCGAGGAGGGACAGGACTCTCACCCCTCCACTTT. The chain joins TRBV5-8 to TRBJ1-6, with 8 bases matching TRBD1. V lost 5 bases and J lost 10; bases outside the gene matches: 11. The CDR3 has 15 amino acids. Germline assignment: CDR1 SGHTS and CDR2 YDEGEE. The full variable domain, its missing parts supplied by reference TRBV5-8 and TRBJ1-6, is EAGVTQSPTHLIKTRGQQATLRCSPISGHTSVYWYQQALGLGLQFLLWYDEGEERNRGNFPPRFSGRQFPNYSSELNVNALELEDSALYLCASSRGGTGLSPLHFGNGTRLTVT.

This clonotype was seen at least ten times. DNA of the CDR3: TGTGCCGGAACTTCCGGCGGTGGGTCCTACGAGCAGTACTTC. Amino acids: CAGTSGGGSYEQYF. The rearrangement uses TRBV30 and TRBJ2-7; D is undetermined. This CDR3 spans 14 amino acids. Trimming removed 8 bases at V and 1 base at J, with 18 bases between. In germline, CDR1 is GTSNPN, CDR2 SVGIG (reference sequence).

In this sample, this clonotype turned up a few times. V is TRBV20-1 and J is TRBJ1-2; D remains unclear. Trimming took 4 bases from V and 5 from J, leaving 17 bases between them. Germline V lookup: CDR1 DFQATT, CDR2 SNEGSKA (reference sequence). CDR3 length equals 14 residues. DNA for the CDR3: TGCAGTGCTATCTTTCCGACCGTCTCGTATGGCTACACCTTC. Protein sequence: CSAIFPTVSYGYTF.

Comments on this clonotype: This clone may be a read error of a much larger clone one base away. The chain joins TRBV7-2 to TRBJ2-5, with 8 bases aligning to TRBD2. The CDR3 spans 15 residues. With V trimmed by 6 bases and J by 11 bases, 17 bases remained unmatched. Per the germline V gene, CDR1 is SGHTA and CDR2 is FQGNSA. CDR3 sequence reads: CASSRPGTRNNEQYF. DNA for the CDR3: TGTGCCAGCAGTAGACCCGGGACTAGAAACAATGAGCAGTACTTC.

About this clonotype itself: This may be a read error: a much more frequent sequence differs by one nucleotide. This chain uses TRBV14 with TRBJ2-1; D is unresolved. V was pared by 4 bases and J by 7 bases, with 20 bases between. From germline, CDR1 is SGHDN and CDR2 FVKESK. The length of the CDR3 is 16 residues. The chain's CDR3 is CASSLDGVRLGNEQFF. DNA of the CDR3: TGTGCCAGCAGCCTAGACGGAGTAAGGTTGGGAAATGAGCAGTTCTTC.

J is TRBJ2-5 and V is TRBV9; perhaps TRBD2 as D (5 bases). The V gene lost 1 base and the J gene lost 2 bases, with 9 bases spanning the gap. The CDR3 totals 14 residues. Germline V lookup: CDR1 SGDLS, CDR2 YYNGEE. The CDR3 loop is CASSVSGLQETQYF. The CDR3 DNA is TGTGCCAGCAGCGTAAGCGGTTTACAAGAGACCCAGTACTTC.

With respect to this clonotype: One junction end does not reproduce the germline sequence, and a read error may be involved. The chain has TRBV6-5 and TRBJ2-2, with 7 bases aligning to TRBD1. The CDR3 length is 15 residues. The germline gives CDR1 MNHEY, CDR2 SVGAGI. CDR3 in amino acids: CASTTTGKNTGERFF. The DNA for the CDR3 is TGTGCCAGCACTACGACAGGGAAAAACACCGGGGAGCGGTTTTTT.

This clonotype was seen many times. V gene TRBV6-5 combines with J gene TRBJ2-1, with 11 bases fitting TRBD2. CDR1 is MNHEY, CDR2 SVGAGI, per germline. Trimming cost V 2 bases and J 6 bases; bases outside gene matches: 12. The CDR3 is made up of 18 amino acids. The CDR3 here is CASSYRFFSGGAANEQFF. CDR3 nucleotides: TGTGCCAGCAGTTACCGCTTTTTTAGCGGGGGGGCTGCCAATGAGCAGTTCTTC.